This TCR beta chain came from a study of T cells after yellow fever vaccination. Germline V gene data show CDR1 as SEHNR and CDR2 as FQNEAQ (reference sequence). V trimming: 8 bases; J trimming: 11 bases; junction bases outside the gene matches: 10. This CDR3 spans 12 amino acids. Whole-study results and caveats: Detected again after the booster were most primary-vaccination clones, at 96% CD4 and 70% to 90% CD8. Researchers report a weaker secondary response that nonetheless peaked faster, day 5 versus 15. A small share of clonotypes appeared in both CD4 and CD8 compartments.

In the case of this clonotype: Its antigen is currently unknown.

MiXCR was run by TCRdb on the 5' RACE reads, yielding one entry per CDR3 protein. The sample gives some 560,000 distinct CDR3 sequences, 17% of which show up once; 17% is in the top ten. This sequence originates from a man between 18 and 35 years old who received the YFV17D yellow fever vaccine. The chain is built from TRBV7-9 and TRBJ1-1; 8 nucleotides agree with TRBD1. The sequences come from PBMCs, collected less than 6 days after the first yellow fever vaccination. The CDR3 spells CASGDRGALAFF. DNA of the CDR3: TGTGCCAGCGGCGACAGGGGCGCTTTGGCTTTCTTT.